This TCR beta chain was recovered during a study of blood T cell repertoires in COVID-19. As originally analysed: How many nucleated cells were present was estimated from reference gene primer amplification. Assay used: immunoSEQ multiplex PCR; TCRdb lists only in-frame clones, some missing. Clone size and the V and J calls come from that table; the DNA yielded D and trimming. The data hold about 310,000 clones, with roughly 90% observed a single time. Enrolled through a virtual design, the participants were between roughly 18 and 90 years of age and came from 24 US areas. J gave up 2 bases and V 6 bases, and 6 bases lay outside the gene matches. This CDR3 is built from 15 residues. CDR1 and CDR2 from the germline V gene are LNHDA and SQIVND (reference sequence).

The sequencing sample was made of PBMCs or T cells enriched from blood (not recorded which). This sequence joins TRBV19 and TRBJ1-2; 10 bases line up with TRBD1. The TCR originated in a woman between 40 and 50 years old who had recovered from COVID-19. The CDR3 loop is CASSIPTGGNYGYTF. The CDR3 bases are TGTGCCAGTAGCATACCGACAGGGGGCAACTATGGCTACACCTTC. The entire variable domain, with the rest obtained from reference TRBV19 and TRBJ1-2, is as follows: DGGITQSPKYLFRKEGQNVTLSCEQNLNHDAMYWYRQDPGQGLRLIYYSQIVNDFQKGDIAEGYSVSREKKESFPLTVTSAQKNPTAFYLCASSIPTGGNYGYTFGSGTRLTVV.